A selection of T cell receptor beta chains follows, all from one sample in a study of CD8 T cells in ankylosing spondylitis. MiXCR, applied by TCRdb to the 5' RACE reads, yields one record per CDR3 protein. Seen here are some 840,000 distinct CDR3 sequences, 10% to 15% observed once, and the top ten hold roughly 0.51%. Sequenced material: blood, either unsorted or a sorted T cell fraction (not recorded which). The source of these receptors is a male donor with ankylosing spondylitis. The conserved cysteine and the conserved F or W are not part of the CDR3 here.

V gene: TRBV20-1; J gene: TRBJ1-1; CDR3 length: 12; CDR3 protein: SACLDPRDTEAF
V gene: TRBV20-1; J gene: TRBJ1-5; CDR3 length: 13; CDR3 protein: SATSIGRGNQPQH
V gene: TRBV18; J gene: TRBJ2-5; CDR3 length: 13; CDR3 protein: ASSGTSGAQETQY
V gene: TRBV7-2; J gene: TRBJ2-2; CDR3 length: 14; CDR3 protein: ASTPLGGSSTGELF
V gene: TRBV29-1; J gene: TRBJ1-2; CDR3 length: 11; CDR3 protein: SVERVPNYGYT
V gene: TRBV20-1; J gene: TRBJ2-1; CDR3 length: 11; CDR3 protein: SARKPGGNEQF
V gene: TRBV11-2; J gene: TRBJ2-1; CDR3 length: 12; CDR3 protein: ASSPRGSYNEQF
V gene: TRBV27; J gene: TRBJ2-7; CDR3 length: 13; CDR3 protein: ASTAGTGGFYEQY
V gene: TRBV20-1; J gene: TRBJ2-1; CDR3 length: 12; CDR3 protein: SAAGLLSYNEQF
V gene: TRBV20-1; J gene: TRBJ2-4; CDR3 length: 13; CDR3 protein: SARPTGVSVNIQY
V gene: TRBV20-1; J gene: TRBJ1-5; CDR3 length: 12; CDR3 protein: SAKDRYSNQPQH
V gene: TRBV7-2; J gene: TRBJ1-1; CDR3 length: 10; CDR3 protein: ASSQTRNRAF
V gene: TRBV4-2; J gene: TRBJ1-4; CDR3 length: 14; CDR3 protein: ASSQTGGATNEKLF
V gene: TRBV28; J gene: TRBJ2-6; CDR3 length: 13; CDR3 protein: ASSLWGVGANVLT
V gene: TRBV20-1; J gene: TRBJ2-2; CDR3 length: 11; CDR3 protein: TAAGADSGELF
V gene: TRBV5-5; J gene: TRBJ2-7; CDR3 length: 10; CDR3 protein: ASSSLQYEQY
V gene: TRBV20-1; J gene: TRBJ1-4; CDR3 length: 10; CDR3 protein: SATGGSEKLF
V gene: TRBV20-1; J gene: TRBJ1-1; CDR3 length: 11; CDR3 protein: SAMKDMNTEAF
V gene: TRBV27; J gene: TRBJ1-1; CDR3 length: 13; CDR3 protein: ASSFAALGDTEAF
V gene: TRBV28; J gene: TRBJ2-2; CDR3 length: 13; CDR3 protein: ASSFTGANTGELF
V gene: TRBV3-1; J gene: TRBJ2-5; CDR3 length: 11; CDR3 protein: ASSQGGRPRQY
V gene: TRBV7-9; J gene: TRBJ2-3; CDR3 length: 12; CDR3 protein: ASSPSGGLDTQY
V gene: TRBV28; J gene: TRBJ2-5; CDR3 length: 14; CDR3 protein: ASNPWGLADRRTQY
V gene: TRBV5-1; J gene: TRBJ1-2; CDR3 length: 12; CDR3 protein: ASSVVRANYGYT
V gene: TRBV6-2/TRBV6-3; J gene: TRBJ2-7; CDR3 length: 11; CDR3 protein: ASRMAGAYEQY
V gene: TRBV7-2; J gene: TRBJ2-7; CDR3 length: 14; CDR3 protein: ASSLWTSGALDEQY
V gene: TRBV7-2; J gene: TRBJ2-7; CDR3 length: 12; CDR3 protein: ASSLGDLYYEQY
V gene: TRBV11-1; J gene: TRBJ2-7; CDR3 length: 16; CDR3 protein: ASSSPGTSGGYSYEQY
V gene: TRBV11-2; J gene: TRBJ2-2; CDR3 length: 13; CDR3 protein: ASSLRLGDTGELF
V gene: TRBV5-1; J gene: TRBJ2-1; CDR3 length: 14; CDR3 protein: ASSFVKTGVYNEQF
V gene: TRBV10-3; J gene: TRBJ2-7; CDR3 length: 11; CDR3 protein: AISEDSGGEQY
V gene: TRBV4-3; J gene: TRBJ2-2; CDR3 length: 14; CDR3 protein: ASSQTGPRRTGELF
V gene: TRBV5-1; J gene: TRBJ1-1; CDR3 length: 12; CDR3 protein: ASSSQVGDGEAF
V gene: TRBV20-1; J gene: TRBJ2-1; CDR3 length: 12; CDR3 protein: SASQYYTYNEQF
V gene: TRBV20-1; J gene: TRBJ1-4; CDR3 length: 11; CDR3 protein: SANWGGNEKLF
V gene: TRBV12-3/TRBV12-4; J gene: TRBJ1-2; CDR3 length: 12; CDR3 protein: ASSPSGANYGYT
V gene: TRBV6-2/TRBV6-3; J gene: TRBJ2-1; CDR3 length: 15; CDR3 protein: ASSSAAITRLLNEQF
V gene: TRBV20-1; J gene: TRBJ1-2; CDR3 length: 8; CDR3 protein: STPSYGYT
V gene: TRBV29-1; J gene: TRBJ2-7; CDR3 length: 9; CDR3 protein: SVGLPREQY
V gene: TRBV27; J gene: TRBJ2-7; CDR3 length: 12; CDR3 protein: ASSVRTGFYEQY
V gene: TRBV24-1; J gene: TRBJ2-3; CDR3 length: 14; CDR3 protein: ATSDFGGTGTDTQY
V gene: TRBV7-9; J gene: TRBJ2-1; CDR3 length: 12; CDR3 protein: ASSLSGGAGIPI
V gene: TRBV10-3; J gene: TRBJ1-2; CDR3 length: 12; CDR3 protein: AISDDLWSYGYT
V gene: TRBV7-2; J gene: TRBJ2-3; CDR3 length: 13; CDR3 protein: ASRMGLGGTDTQY
V gene: TRBV20-1; J gene: TRBJ2-7; CDR3 length: 11; CDR3 protein: SARLALAYEQY
V gene: TRBV18; J gene: TRBJ2-1; CDR3 length: 13; CDR3 protein: ASSLDLATYNEQF
V gene: TRBV25-1; J gene: TRBJ2-7; CDR3 length: 11; CDR3 protein: ASGFTGTYEQY
V gene: TRBV10-3; J gene: TRBJ2-1; CDR3 length: 11; CDR3 protein: AISDSGSNEQF
V gene: TRBV20-1; J gene: TRBJ1-5; CDR3 length: 12; CDR3 protein: SAIPGTGDQPQH
V gene: TRBV15; J gene: TRBJ2-7; CDR3 length: 16; CDR3 protein: ATSTDVRGLAGDYEQY
V gene: TRBV24-1; J gene: TRBJ2-7; CDR3 length: 13; CDR3 protein: ATSDPDRPSEEQY
V gene: TRBV4-2; J gene: TRBJ2-7; CDR3 length: 14; CDR3 protein: ASSQAFVRAVDEQY
V gene: TRBV20-1; J gene: TRBJ1-5; CDR3 length: 13; CDR3 protein: SAQGAGDSNQPQH
V gene: TRBV10-3; J gene: TRBJ2-7; CDR3 length: 13; CDR3 protein: AISEGQPITYEQY
V gene: TRBV7-9; J gene: TRBJ2-7; CDR3 length: 10; CDR3 protein: ASSLVLAEQY